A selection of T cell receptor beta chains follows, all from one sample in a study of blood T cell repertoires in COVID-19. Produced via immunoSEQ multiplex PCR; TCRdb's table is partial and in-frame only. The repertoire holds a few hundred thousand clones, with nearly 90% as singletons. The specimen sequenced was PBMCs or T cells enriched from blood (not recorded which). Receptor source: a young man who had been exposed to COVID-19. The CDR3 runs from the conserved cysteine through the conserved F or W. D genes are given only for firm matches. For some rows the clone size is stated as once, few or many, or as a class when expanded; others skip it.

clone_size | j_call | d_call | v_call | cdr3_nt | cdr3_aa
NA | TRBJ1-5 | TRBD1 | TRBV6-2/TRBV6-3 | TGTGCCAGCAGTTACTCGTACAGGGGGCAAGGTCAGCCCCAGCATTTT | CASSYSYRGQGQPQHF
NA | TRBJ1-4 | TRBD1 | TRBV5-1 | TGCGCCAGCAGCTCGACGACAGGGAATAGGGAAAAACTGTTTTTT | CASSSTTGNREKLFF
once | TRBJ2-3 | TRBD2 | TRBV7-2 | TGTGCCAGCAGCTTAGATATCGGGAGGACAGATACGCAGTATTTT | CASSLDIGRTDTQYF
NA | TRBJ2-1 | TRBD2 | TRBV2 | TGTGCCAGCAGTGGGGGACTAGCGGGGCGCTCCTACAATGAGCAGTTCTTC | CASSGGLAGRSYNEQFF
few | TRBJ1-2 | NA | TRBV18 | TGTGCCAGCTCACCCACCTCCCGGGACAACACTAACTATGGCTACACCTTC | CASSPTSRDNTNYGYTF
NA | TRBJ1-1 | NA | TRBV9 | TGTGCCAGCAGCGCCGGAGGAATCACTGAAGCTTTCTTT | CASSAGGITEAFF
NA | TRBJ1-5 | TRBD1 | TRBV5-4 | TGTGCCAGCAGCCGACAGGGTAGGCAGCCCCAGCATTTT | CASSRQGRQPQHF
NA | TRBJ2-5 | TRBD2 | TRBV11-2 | TGTGCCAGCAGCAGGTCGGGGGGGTTCCAAGAGACCCAGTACTTC | CASSRSGGFQETQYF
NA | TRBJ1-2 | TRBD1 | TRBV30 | TGTGCCTGGAGTTCTACAGGGGATTATGGCTACACCTTC | CAWSSTGDYGYTF
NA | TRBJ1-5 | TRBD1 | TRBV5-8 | TGTGCCAGCACCTCGTCCAGGGGGACTAGCAATCAGCCCCAGCATTTT | CASTSSRGTSNQPQHF
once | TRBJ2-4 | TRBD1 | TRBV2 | TGTGCCAGCAGCGGGGACAGTAAAAACATTCAGTACTTC | CASSGDSKNIQYF
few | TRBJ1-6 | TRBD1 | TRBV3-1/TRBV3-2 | TGTGCCAGCAGCCAAGTCGGTGGGACAGGCGGCGGTTCACCCCTCCACTTT | CASSQVGGTGGGSPLHF
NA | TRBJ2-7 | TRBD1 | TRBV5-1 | TGCGCCAGCAGCTTGGACAGGGGAATCGACGAGCAGTACTTC | CASSLDRGIDEQYF
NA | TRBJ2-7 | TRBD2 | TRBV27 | TGTGCCAGCAGTCGCCTCGGGGGGGCCTACGAGCAGTACTTC | CASSRLGGAYEQYF
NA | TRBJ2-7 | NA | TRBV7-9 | TGTGCCAGCAGCCCTAGGTTAATAGCAGGGGAATACGAGCAGTACTTC | CASSPRLIAGEYEQYF
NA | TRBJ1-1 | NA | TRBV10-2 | TGCGCCAGCAGTCATCCGGGACAAGGGACTGAAGCTTTCTTT | CASSHPGQGTEAFF
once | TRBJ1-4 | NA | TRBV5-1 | TGCGCCAGCAGCTTAGCGGGACCAACTAATGAAAAACTGTTTTTT | CASSLAGPTNEKLFF
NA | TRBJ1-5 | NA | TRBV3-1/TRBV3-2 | TGTGCCAGCAGCCAAATGGTAGGGGGTAATCAGCCCCAGCATTTT | CASSQMVGGNQPQHF
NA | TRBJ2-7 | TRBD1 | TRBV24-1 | TGTGCCACCAGTGGAGGGACAGGGGGCATTACTACCTACGAGCAGTACTTC | CATSGGTGGITTYEQYF
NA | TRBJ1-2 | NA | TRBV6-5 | TGTGCCAGCAGCCCGGGACATGGGAACTATGGCTACACCTTC | CASSPGHGNYGYTF
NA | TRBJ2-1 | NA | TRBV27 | TGTGCCAGCTACCGGGGGTATGAGCAGTTCTTC | CASYRGYEQFF
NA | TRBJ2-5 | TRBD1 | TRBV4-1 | TGCGCCAGCAGCCGATCGGGACAGCAAGAGACCCAGTACTTC | CASSRSGQQETQYF
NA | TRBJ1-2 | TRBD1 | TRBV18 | TGTGGGACAGGGAGTAGGAGAGGGAGGAAGTATGGCTACACCTTC | CGTGSRRGRKYGYTF
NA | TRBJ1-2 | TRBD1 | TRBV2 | TGTGCCAGCAGTGGGTGGGGACAGGGGGCCTATGGCTACACCTTC | CASSGWGQGAYGYTF
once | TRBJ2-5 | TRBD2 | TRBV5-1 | TGCGCCAGCAGCCCGGGACTAGCGGGGATGTACCAAGAGACCCAGTACTTC | CASSPGLAGMYQETQYF
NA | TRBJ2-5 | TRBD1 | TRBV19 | TGTGCCAGTAGTATAGGAGGGACAGGCGGGCGAGAGACCCAGTACTTC | CASSIGGTGGRETQYF
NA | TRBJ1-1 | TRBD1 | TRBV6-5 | TGTGCCAGCAAGCGACACAGGGGTGGTGAAGCTTTCTTT | CASKRHRGGEAFF
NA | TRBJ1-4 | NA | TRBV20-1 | TGCAGTGCCGCGGGCTGGGAAAAACTGTTTTTT | CSAAGWEKLFF
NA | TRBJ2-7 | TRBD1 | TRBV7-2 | TGTGCCAGCAGCCGACAGGGCCCCTACGAGCAGTACTTC | CASSRQGPYEQYF
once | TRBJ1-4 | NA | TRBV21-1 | TGTGCCAGCAGCAACAGGGACAGGGCTCATGAAAAACTGTTTTTT | CASSNRDRAHEKLFF
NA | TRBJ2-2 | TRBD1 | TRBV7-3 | TGTGCCAGCAGGGGGACAGTGAACACCGGGGAGCTGTTTTTT | CASRGTVNTGELFF
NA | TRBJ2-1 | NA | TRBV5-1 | TGCGCCAGCAGCTGGTTTGGGGGCGATGAGCAGTTCTTC | CASSWFGGDEQFF
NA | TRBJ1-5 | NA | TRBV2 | TGTGCCAGCAAGACAGATAGCAATCAGCCCCAGCATTTT | CASKTDSNQPQHF
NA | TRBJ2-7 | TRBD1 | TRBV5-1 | TGCGCCAGCAGCTCACTAGGACAGGGGGTATACGAGCAGTACTTC | CASSSLGQGVYEQYF
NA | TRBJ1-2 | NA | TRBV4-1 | TGCGCCAGCAGCCAAGATTCTGGGGGGGCCACAACTAACTATGGCTACACCTTC | CASSQDSGGATTNYGYTF
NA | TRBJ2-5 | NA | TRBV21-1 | TGTGCCAGCAGCAAAGCTAATGGACAGGGCCAAGAGACCCAGTACTTC | CASSKANGQGQETQYF
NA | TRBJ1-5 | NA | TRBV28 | TGTGCCAGCAGTTTCGGGGAGAATTCCCAGCATTTT | CASSFGENSQHF
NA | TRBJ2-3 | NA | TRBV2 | TGTGCCAGCAGAGACCGGGTAGGGGCCACAGATACGCAGTATTTT | CASRDRVGATDTQYF
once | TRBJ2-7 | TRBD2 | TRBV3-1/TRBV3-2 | TGTGCCAGCAGCCCGCACGCTTTAGCGGGGGGGCAGACCTACGAGCAGTACTTC | CASSPHALAGGQTYEQYF
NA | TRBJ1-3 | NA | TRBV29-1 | TGCAGCGCCGAAGATGGTAGCTCTGGAAACACCATATATTTT | CSAEDGSSGNTIYF
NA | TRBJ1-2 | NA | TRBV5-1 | TGCGCCAGCAGCGAGGGGAATACAGGGAACTATGGCTACACCTTC | CASSEGNTGNYGYTF
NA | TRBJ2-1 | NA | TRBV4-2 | TGTGCCAGCAGCCAAGAAGCTTTATCCTACAATGAGCAGTTCTTC | CASSQEALSYNEQFF
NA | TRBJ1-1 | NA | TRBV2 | TGTGCCAGCAGGGCGGACACTGAAGCTTTCTTT | CASRADTEAFF
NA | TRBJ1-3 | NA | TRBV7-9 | TGTGCCAGCAGCACCAGGGTATTACTGGGCACCATATATTTT | CASSTRVLLGTIYF
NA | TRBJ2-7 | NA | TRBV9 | TGTGCCAGCAGCCCGGACGGACACTCCTACGAGCAGTACTTC | CASSPDGHSYEQYF
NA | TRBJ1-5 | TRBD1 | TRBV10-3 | TGTGCCATCAGTGAGTCAGAGGGGGCCGGTCAGCCCCAGCATTTT | CAISESEGAGQPQHF
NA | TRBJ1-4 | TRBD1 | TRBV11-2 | TGTGCCAGCAGCCCGTGGGGACAGGGCACAACTAATGAAAAACTGTTTTTT | CASSPWGQGTTNEKLFF
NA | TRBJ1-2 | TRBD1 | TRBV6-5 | TGTGCCAGCAGTTGGACAGGGCTTGGTAATGGCTACACCTTC | CASSWTGLGNGYTF
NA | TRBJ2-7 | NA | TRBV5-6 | TGTGCCAGCAGCTTGCGTGGGAGAAACGAGCAGTACTTC | CASSLRGRNEQYF
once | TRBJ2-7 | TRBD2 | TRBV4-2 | TGTGCCAGCAGCCAAGGGGGGGAGGGGAGTGGTAACGAGCAGTACTTC | CASSQGGEGSGNEQYF
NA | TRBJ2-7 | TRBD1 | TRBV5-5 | TGTGCCAGCAGCTTGGAGGGGGCCTCTTACTACGAGCAGTACTTC | CASSLEGASYYEQYF
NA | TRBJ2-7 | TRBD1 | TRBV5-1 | TGCGCCAGCAGCTTGGACAGGGGCACCTACGAGCAGTACTTC | CASSLDRGTYEQYF
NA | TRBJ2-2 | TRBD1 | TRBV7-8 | TGTGCCAGCAGCTTCGCCAGGGGGTCTGTCGGGGAGCTGTTTTTT | CASSFARGSVGELFF
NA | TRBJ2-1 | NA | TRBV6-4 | TGTGCCAGCAGTGACGAGGAGGGGGCAATTCAGTTCTTC | CASSDEEGAIQFF